This T cell receptor beta chain was sequenced for a study of cytomegalovirus exposure and HLA in healthy donors. As for the study in general: The Caucasian-associated ancestry cluster held less than 85% of a few hundred genotyped donors.

Trimming stripped 7 bases from V and 2 bases from J, with 17 bases between. This CDR3 spans 15 amino acids. CDR1 SGHVS and CDR2 FNYEAQ come from the germline V gene. With 60 Vbeta and 13 Jbeta primers, the PCR was carried out. Libraries were prepared by immunoSEQ multiplex PCR; TCRdb keeps only in-frame clonotypes and omits some of them. Of some 150,000 clones listed, 60% to 80% were seen once; the top ten hold approximately 1.5%. Sequencing was carried out using PBMCs. The sequence was obtained from a female donor in good health and CMV-seronegative. The chain uses TRBV7-6 and TRBJ2-5; D not resolved. CDR3 in DNA: TGTGCCAGCAACCAACTGCCCCAAGCTCAAGAGACCCAGTACTTC. This sequence encodes CASNQLPQAQETQYF.